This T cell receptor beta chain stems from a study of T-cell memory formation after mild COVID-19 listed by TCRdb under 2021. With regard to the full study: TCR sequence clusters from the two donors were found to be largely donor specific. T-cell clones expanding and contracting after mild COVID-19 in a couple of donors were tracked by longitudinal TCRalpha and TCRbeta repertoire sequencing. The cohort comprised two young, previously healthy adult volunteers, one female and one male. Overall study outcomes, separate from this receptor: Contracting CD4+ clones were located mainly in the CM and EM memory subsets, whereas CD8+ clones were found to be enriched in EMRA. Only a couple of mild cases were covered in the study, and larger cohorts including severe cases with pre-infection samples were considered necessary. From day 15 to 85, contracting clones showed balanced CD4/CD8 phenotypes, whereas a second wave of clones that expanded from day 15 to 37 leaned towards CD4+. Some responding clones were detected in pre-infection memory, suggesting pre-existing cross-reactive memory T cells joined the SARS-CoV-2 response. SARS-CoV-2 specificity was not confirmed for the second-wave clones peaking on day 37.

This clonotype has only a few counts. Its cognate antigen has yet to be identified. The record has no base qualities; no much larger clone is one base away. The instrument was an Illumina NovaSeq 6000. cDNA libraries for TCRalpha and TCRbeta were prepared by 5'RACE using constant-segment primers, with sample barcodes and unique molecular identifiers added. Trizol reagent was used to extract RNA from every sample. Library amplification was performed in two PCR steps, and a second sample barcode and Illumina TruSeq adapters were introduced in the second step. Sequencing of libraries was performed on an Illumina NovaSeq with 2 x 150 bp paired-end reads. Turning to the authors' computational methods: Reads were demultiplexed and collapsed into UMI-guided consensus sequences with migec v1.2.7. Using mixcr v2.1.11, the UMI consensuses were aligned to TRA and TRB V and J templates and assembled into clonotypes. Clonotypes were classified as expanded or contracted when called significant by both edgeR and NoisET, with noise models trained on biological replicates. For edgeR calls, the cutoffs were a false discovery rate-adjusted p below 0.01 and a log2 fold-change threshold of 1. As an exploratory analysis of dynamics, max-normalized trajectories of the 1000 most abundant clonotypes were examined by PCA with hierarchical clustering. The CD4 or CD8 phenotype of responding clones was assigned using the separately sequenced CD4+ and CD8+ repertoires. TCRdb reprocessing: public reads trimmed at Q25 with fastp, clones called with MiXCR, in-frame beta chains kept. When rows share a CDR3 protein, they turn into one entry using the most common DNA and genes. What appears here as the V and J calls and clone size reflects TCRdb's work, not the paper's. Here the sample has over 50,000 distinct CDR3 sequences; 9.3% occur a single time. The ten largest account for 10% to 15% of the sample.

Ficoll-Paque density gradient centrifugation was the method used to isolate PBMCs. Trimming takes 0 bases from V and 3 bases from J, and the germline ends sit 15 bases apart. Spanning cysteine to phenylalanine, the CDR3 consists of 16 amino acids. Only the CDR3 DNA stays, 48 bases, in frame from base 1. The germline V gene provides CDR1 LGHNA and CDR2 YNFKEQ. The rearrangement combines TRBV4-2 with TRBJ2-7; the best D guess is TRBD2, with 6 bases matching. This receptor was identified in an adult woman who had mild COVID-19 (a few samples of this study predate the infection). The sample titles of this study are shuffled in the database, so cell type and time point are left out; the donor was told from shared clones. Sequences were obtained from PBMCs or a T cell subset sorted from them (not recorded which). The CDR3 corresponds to CASSQDRRGRYYEQYF. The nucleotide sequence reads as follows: TGTGCCAGCAGCCAAGATAGGAGGGGCCGTTACTACGAGCAGTACTTC.